The 20 T cell receptor beta chains in this list originate from one sample, sequenced in a study of technical replicates of blood from a handful of donors (TCRdb year 2017). Library construction relied on the immunoSEQ multiplex PCR assay. The clones in this table, taken by TCRdb from immuneACCESS, are in-frame only. Not every clone is retained; where verified, under half of the shortfall comes from an unresolved V gene, and the cause of the rest is unknown. A total of 68,000 or so clones appear in this sample, about 97% of them only once. Approximately 0.3% of the sample is held by the ten biggest clonotypes. The sample comprised T cells isolated from PBMCs. These TCRs come from a human donor in good health.

The chain combines TRBV11-2 with TRBJ2-5; weak D call: TRBD2 (6 bases). V lost 4 bases and J lost 5, with 17 bases in between. CDR3 length: 15 residues. CDR1 is SGHAT and CDR2 is FQNNGV in the germline V gene. CDR3 coding DNA: TGTGCCAGCAGCTCTTTCCTTGCCCGGGGGGAGACCCAGTACTTC. Amino acid sequence: CASSSFLARGETQYF. Variable domain in full (rest from reference TRBV11-2 and TRBJ2-5): EAGVAQSPRYKIIEKRQSVAFWCNPISGHATLYWYQQILGQGPKLLIQFQNNGVVDDSQLPKDRFSAERLKGVDSTLKIQPAKLEDSAVYLCASSSFLARGETQYFGPGTRLLVL.

The chain combines TRBV19 with TRBJ1-2, with D tentatively TRBD1 (6 bases). Trimming removed 1 base at V and 1 base at J, with 10 bases between. The V gene's germline CDR1 is LNHDA and CDR2 SQIVND (reference sequence). The CDR3 sequence is 15 residues long. The CDR3 nucleotides read TGTGCCAGTAGTATAGGCGCAGGGGTTAACTATGGCTACACCTTC. This encodes CASSIGAGVNYGYTF.

CDR3 coding DNA: TGTGCTAGTGGACCACGTCAGGGGACTGAAGCTTTCTTT. This translates into CASGPRQGTEAFF. The chain links TRBV12-5 to TRBJ1-1; weak D call: TRBD1 (6 bases). CDR1 LGHNT and CDR2 FRNRAP come from the germline V gene. The V end lost 6 bases, the J end lost 5 bases, and 13 bases lay between the germline ends. This CDR3 contains 13 residues.

The V and J genes are TRBV7-7 and TRBJ2-5, with TRBD1 identical over 8 bases. Per germline, CDR1 SSHAT and CDR2 FNYEAQ (reference sequence). With 8 bases clipped from V and 5 bases from J, the junction kept 10 bases outside the gene matches. This CDR3 is built from 14 residues. In DNA, the CDR3 is TGTGCCAGCGTCCCAGGGGGCGGTTTGGAGACCCAGTACTTC. It specifies CASVPGGGLETQYF.

The chain links TRBV1 to TRBJ1-5; the DNA was not compared with TRBD1, the D call given in the table. TRBV1 is deemed a pseudogene. This CDR3 contains 16 residues. This chain's CDR3 is CTSSQEGAHTDQPQHF. CDR3 in DNA: TGCACCAGCAGCCAAGAGGGGGCGCATACGGATCAGCCCCAGCATTTT.

The chain recombines TRBV6-1 with TRBJ1-2; D is uncertain. With 2 bases removed from V and 4 bases from J, the gap between germline ends came to 2 bases. Germline V gene lookup returns CDR1 MNHNS and CDR2 SASEGT. This CDR3 region has 11 residues. The CDR3 reads CASSELYGYTF. The CDR3 DNA sequence: TGTGCCAGCAGTGAACTCTATGGCTACACCTTC.

The chain has TRBV28 and TRBJ1-5, with TRBD1 matching 8 bases. Germline assignment: CDR1 MDHEN and CDR2 SYDVKM. CDR3 length equals 17 residues. The V segment lost 3 bases and the J segment 6 bases; nucleotides outside the gene matches: 13. The CDR3 loop reads CASSLTYGQGDTQPQHF. DNA of the CDR3: TGTGCCAGCAGTTTGACATATGGACAGGGCGATACTCAGCCCCAGCATTTT.

The chain combines TRBV28 with TRBJ1-2; a possible D gene is TRBD1 (5 bases). Per the germline V gene, CDR1 is MDHEN and CDR2 is SYDVKM. CDR3 size: 16 residues. V lost 7 bases to trimming and J lost 4 bases, with 22 bases between them. CDR3 in DNA: TGTGCCAGCATAAAGGGGAGGACGGCAGGGACCTATGGCTACACCTTC. Amino acids: CASIKGRTAGTYGYTF.

The chain uses TRBV30 and TRBJ1-2; no clear D. Germline CDR1 is GTSNPN and CDR2 is SVGIG (reference sequence). The CDR3 has 14 residues. The ends were cut back, 0 bases at V and 1 base at J, with 9 bases in the middle. This CDR3 reads CAWSVRGINYGYTF. The CDR3 bases are TGTGCCTGGAGTGTACGAGGCATTAACTATGGCTACACCTTC.

This rearrangement joins TRBV6-5 to TRBJ1-1; maybe TRBD1 (5 bases). The germline gives CDR1 MNHEY, CDR2 SVGAGI. The CDR3 is 12 residues long. Trimming shortened V by 6 bases and J by 5 bases, and 10 bases separated the two germline ends. The CDR3 sequence: CASRGGYTEAFF. In nucleotides, the CDR3 is TGTGCCAGCAGGGGGGGGTATACTGAAGCTTTCTTT.

The CDR3 nucleotides are TGTGCCAGCAGCTTGGACGAAATAGCGGGAGGGGGCAGAGCTAACTATGGCTACACCTTC. It specifies CASSLDEIAGGGRANYGYTF. The chain links TRBV5-5 to TRBJ1-2; 7 bases are a match to TRBD1. V trimming: 0 bases; J trimming: 0 bases; junction bases outside the gene matches: 17. Germline V CDR1 and CDR2: SGHKS, YYEKEE (reference sequence). The CDR3 is 20 residues long.

The CDR3 nucleotides are TGTGCCAGCAGCCCCGTGGGGTGGGACTACACTGAAGCTTTCTTT. This gives the protein CASSPVGWDYTEAFF. The chain employs TRBV7-9 and TRBJ1-1, with D perhaps matching TRBD1 (5 bases). CDR1 and CDR2 from the germline V gene are SEHNR and FQNEAQ (reference sequence). The CDR3 extends over 15 amino acids. V dropped 5 bases and J dropped 3 bases, with 16 bases sitting between them.

This clone was recorded once. The genes are TRBV14 and TRBJ1-4; no firm D call. Trimming pared 2 bases from V and 5 bases from J, leaving 9 bases between. The CDR3 consists of 14 residues. Germline V lookup: CDR1 SGHDN, CDR2 FVKESK. The CDR3 here is CASSQHVPNEKLFF. The CDR3 DNA sequence: TGTGCCAGCAGCCAACATGTCCCCAATGAAAAACTGTTTTTT. Using reference TRBV14 and TRBJ1-4 for the parts outside the CDR3, the full variable domain is EAGVTQFPSHSVIEKGQTVTLRCDPISGHDNLYWYRRVMGKEIKFLLHFVKESKQDESGMPNNRFLAERTGGTYSTLKVQPAELEDSGVYFCASSQHVPNEKLFFGSGTQLSVL.

The chain employs TRBV4-1 and TRBJ1-5; D remains unclear. CDR3 length: 14 amino acids. V lost 4 bases to trimming and J lost 4 bases, with 11 bases between them. Germline V CDR1 and CDR2: MGHRA, YSYEKL. The chain's CDR3 is CASSPRVTNQPQHF. CDR3 in DNA: TGCGCCAGCAGCCCCCGGGTCACTAATCAGCCCCAGCATTTT.

The chain has TRBV6-6 and TRBJ2-5; 7 positions match TRBD1. Germline loops: CDR1 MNHNY, CDR2 SVGAGI (reference sequence). The V gene end was trimmed by 4 bases and the J gene end by 5 bases; junction bases not matched to a gene: 13. CDR3 length: 16 residues. CDR3 amino acids: CASSLGDSVWEETQYF. The CDR3 region has the DNA TGTGCCAGCAGTTTGGGGGACAGTGTCTGGGAGGAGACCCAGTACTTC.

The rearrangement uses TRBV15 and TRBJ2-7; 10 nucleotides align to TRBD2. The trim removed 1 base at V and 3 bases at J, leaving 3 bases unmatched. Germline V gene lookup returns CDR1 LNHNV and CDR2 YYDKDF (reference sequence). This CDR3 comprises 15 residues. Written as DNA, the CDR3 is TGTGCCACCAGCAGAGGGACTAGCGGATACTACGAGCAGTACTTC. Translated: CATSRGTSGYYEQYF.

V usage is TRBV30 and J usage is TRBJ1-1, with D possibly matching TRBD1 (6 bases). Germline values: CDR1 GTSNPN, CDR2 SVGIG (reference sequence). CDR3 size: 14 residues. V lost 3 bases to trimming and J lost 3 bases, with 14 bases between them. This CDR3 reads CAWRGGHSDTEAFF. DNA for the CDR3: TGTGCCTGGAGGGGGGGGCACTCGGACACTGAAGCTTTCTTT.

The chain uses TRBV14 and TRBJ1-2, with TRBD1 as a possible D gene (5 bases). The CDR3 spans 14 residues. CDR1 is SGHDN and CDR2 is FVKESK in the germline V gene. The V gene lost 4 bases and the J gene lost 4 bases, with 13 bases spanning the gap. The CDR3 reads CASSPSGTLYGYTF. In nucleotides, the CDR3 is TGTGCCAGCAGCCCATCGGGGACTCTCTATGGCTACACCTTC.

The chain joins TRBV18 to TRBJ2-2, with 8 bases lining up with TRBD2. V gave up 3 bases and J gave up 1 base; unmatched junction bases: 4. This CDR3 comprises 16 residues. CDR1 and CDR2 (germline): KGHSH, LQKENI. The CDR3 DNA sequence: TGTGCCAGCTCACCCGTAAGCGGGAGGAACACCGGGGAGCTGTTTTTT. Protein sequence: CASSPVSGRNTGELFF.

The chain combines TRBV11-2 with TRBJ2-2, with a possible D match to TRBD2 (6 bases). This CDR3 contains 15 residues. The V end was cut by 5 bases, the J end by 4 bases, with 14 bases between. CDR1 and CDR2 (germline): SGHAT, FQNNGV. CDR3 residues: CASSETRGGTGELFF. CDR3 DNA sequence: TGTGCCAGCAGCGAGACTAGGGGTGGCACCGGGGAGCTGTTTTTT.